This T cell receptor beta chain was obtained from a study of blood T cell repertoires in COVID-19. Study context: T cells, B-cell-depleted T cells, or PBMCs supplied cDNA or gDNA.

V was trimmed by 1 base and J by 2 bases, leaving 7 bases between them. The CDR3 runs 14 residues. Germline loops: CDR1 SGHDT, CDR2 YYEEEE. TCRdb's copy holds only in-frame clones and misses some; the assay was immunoSEQ multiplex PCR. The sample lists 310,000 or so clones, about nine tenths seen once, with about 1.1% in the top ten. Individuals aged about 18 to 89 years were recruited from fewer than 25 US areas. Participants had their cohort set by participant-reported clinical history. Two negative PCRs, clearance, or symptom resolution had been documented for recovered Cohort 3 donors. V gene TRBV5-6 combines with J gene TRBJ1-5; D perhaps matches TRBD1 (5 bases). The receptor comes from a woman in her 30s who had recovered from COVID-19. Sequences were obtained from PBMCs or T cells enriched from blood (not recorded which). This CDR3 is CASSLPGRNQPQHF. For the CDR3, the DNA is TGTGCCAGCAGCTTGCCAGGGCGCAATCAGCCCCAGCATTTT.